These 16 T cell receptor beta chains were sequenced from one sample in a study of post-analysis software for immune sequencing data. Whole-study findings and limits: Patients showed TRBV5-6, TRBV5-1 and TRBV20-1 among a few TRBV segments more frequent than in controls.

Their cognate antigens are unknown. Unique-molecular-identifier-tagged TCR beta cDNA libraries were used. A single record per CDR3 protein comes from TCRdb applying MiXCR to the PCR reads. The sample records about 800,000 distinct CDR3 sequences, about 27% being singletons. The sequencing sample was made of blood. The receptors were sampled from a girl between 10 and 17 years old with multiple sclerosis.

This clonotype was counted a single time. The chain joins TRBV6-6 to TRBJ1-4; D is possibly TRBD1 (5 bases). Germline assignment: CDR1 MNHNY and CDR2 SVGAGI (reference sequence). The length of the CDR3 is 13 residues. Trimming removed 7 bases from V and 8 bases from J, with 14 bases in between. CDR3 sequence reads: CASTLGDREKLFF. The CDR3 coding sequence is TGTGCCAGCACTTTAGGGGATCGAGAAAAACTGTTTTTT.

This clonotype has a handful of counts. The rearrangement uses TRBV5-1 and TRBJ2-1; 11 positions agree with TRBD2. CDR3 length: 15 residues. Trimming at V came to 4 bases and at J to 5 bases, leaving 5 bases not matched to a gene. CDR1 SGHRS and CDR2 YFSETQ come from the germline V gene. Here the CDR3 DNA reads TGCGCCAGCAGCCCGGGACTAGCGGAACACAATGAGCAGTTCTTC. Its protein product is CASSPGLAEHNEQFF.

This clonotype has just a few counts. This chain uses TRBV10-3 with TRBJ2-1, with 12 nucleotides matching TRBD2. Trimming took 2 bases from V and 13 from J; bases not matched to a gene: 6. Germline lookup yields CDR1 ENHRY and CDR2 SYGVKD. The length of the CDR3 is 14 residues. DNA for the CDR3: TGTGCCATCAGTGAGGCTAGCGGGAGGGCCCAACAGTTCTTC. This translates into CAISEASGRAQQFF.

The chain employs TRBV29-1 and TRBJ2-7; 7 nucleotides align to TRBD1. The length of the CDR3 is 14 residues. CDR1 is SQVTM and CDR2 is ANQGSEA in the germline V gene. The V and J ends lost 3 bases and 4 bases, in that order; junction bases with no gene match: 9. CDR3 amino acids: CSVDRTGLGYEQYF. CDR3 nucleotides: TGCAGCGTTGACAGGACAGGTCTAGGGTACGAGCAGTACTTC.

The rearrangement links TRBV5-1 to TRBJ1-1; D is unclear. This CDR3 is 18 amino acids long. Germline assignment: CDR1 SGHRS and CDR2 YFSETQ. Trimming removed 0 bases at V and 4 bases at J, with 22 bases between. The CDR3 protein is CASSLGFQTAQPGTEAFF. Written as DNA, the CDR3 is TGCGCCAGCAGCTTGGGTTTCCAGACCGCCCAGCCGGGCACTGAAGCTTTCTTT.

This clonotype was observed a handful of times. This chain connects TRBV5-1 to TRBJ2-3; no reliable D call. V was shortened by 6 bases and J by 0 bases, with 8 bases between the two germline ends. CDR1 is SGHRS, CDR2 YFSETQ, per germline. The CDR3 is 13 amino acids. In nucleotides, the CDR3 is TGCGCCAGCAATCAGTCTAGCACAGATACGCAGTATTTT. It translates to CASNQSSTDTQYF.

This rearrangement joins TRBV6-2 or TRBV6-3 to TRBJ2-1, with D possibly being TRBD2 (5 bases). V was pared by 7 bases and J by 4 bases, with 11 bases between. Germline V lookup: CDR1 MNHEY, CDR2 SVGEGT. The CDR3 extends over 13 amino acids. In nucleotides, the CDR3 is TGTGCCAGCAACGGAGGACGGTACAATGAGCAGTTCTTC. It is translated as CASNGGRYNEQFF.

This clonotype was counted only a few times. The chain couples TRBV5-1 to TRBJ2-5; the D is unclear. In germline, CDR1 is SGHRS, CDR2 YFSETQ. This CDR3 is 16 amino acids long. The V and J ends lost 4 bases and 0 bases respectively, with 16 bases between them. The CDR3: CASSRREALYQETQYF. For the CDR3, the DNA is TGCGCCAGCAGCCGGAGAGAAGCCTTGTACCAAGAGACCCAGTACTTC.

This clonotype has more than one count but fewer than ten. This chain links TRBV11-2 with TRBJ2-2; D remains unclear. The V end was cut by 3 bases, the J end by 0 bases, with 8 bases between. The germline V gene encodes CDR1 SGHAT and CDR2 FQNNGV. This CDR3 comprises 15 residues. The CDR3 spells CASSFRGSNTGELFF. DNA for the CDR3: TGTGCCAGCAGCTTTCGTGGATCGAACACCGGGGAGCTGTTTTTT.

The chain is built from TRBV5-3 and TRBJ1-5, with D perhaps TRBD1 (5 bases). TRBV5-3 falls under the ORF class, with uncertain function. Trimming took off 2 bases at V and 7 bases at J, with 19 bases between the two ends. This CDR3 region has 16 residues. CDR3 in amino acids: CARSFCREPPWQPQHF. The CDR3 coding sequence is TGTGCCAGAAGCTTTTGCAGGGAACCCCCTTGGCAGCCCCAGCATTTT.

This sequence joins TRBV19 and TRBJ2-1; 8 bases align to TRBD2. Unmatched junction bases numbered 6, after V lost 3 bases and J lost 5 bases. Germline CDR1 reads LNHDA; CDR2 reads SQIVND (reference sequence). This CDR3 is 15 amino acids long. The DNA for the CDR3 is TGTGCCAGTAGTATCTCGGGCGGGAGGCACAATGAGCAGTTCTTC. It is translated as CASSISGGRHNEQFF.

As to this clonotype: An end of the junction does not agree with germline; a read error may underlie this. CDR3 sequence reads: CASSFSSGFSYNGQFF. CDR3 bases: TGCGCCAGCAGCTTTTCCTCGGGGTTTAGCTACAATGGGCAGTTCTTC. The chain uses TRBV5-1 and TRBJ2-1; D possibly corresponds to TRBD2 (5 bases). The CDR3 covers 16 residues. Germline loops: CDR1 SGHRS, CDR2 YFSETQ.

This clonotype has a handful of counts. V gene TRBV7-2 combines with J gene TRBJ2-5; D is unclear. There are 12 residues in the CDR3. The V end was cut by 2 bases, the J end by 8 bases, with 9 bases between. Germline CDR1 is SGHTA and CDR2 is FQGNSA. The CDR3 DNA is TGTGCCAGCAGCTTATTCCCTGAAACCCAGTACTTC. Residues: CASSLFPETQYF.

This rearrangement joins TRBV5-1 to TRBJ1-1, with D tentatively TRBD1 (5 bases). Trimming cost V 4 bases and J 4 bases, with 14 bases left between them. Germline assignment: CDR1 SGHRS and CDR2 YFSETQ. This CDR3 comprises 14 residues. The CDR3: CASSRGGRATEAFF. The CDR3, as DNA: TGCGCCAGCAGCCGCGGGGGGAGAGCCACTGAAGCTTTCTTT.

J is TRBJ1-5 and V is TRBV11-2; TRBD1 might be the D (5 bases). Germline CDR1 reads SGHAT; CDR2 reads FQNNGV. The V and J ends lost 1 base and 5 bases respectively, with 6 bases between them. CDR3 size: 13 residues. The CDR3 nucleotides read TGTGCCAGCAGCTTAGCAGGGTATCAGCCCCAGCATTTT. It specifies CASSLAGYQPQHF.

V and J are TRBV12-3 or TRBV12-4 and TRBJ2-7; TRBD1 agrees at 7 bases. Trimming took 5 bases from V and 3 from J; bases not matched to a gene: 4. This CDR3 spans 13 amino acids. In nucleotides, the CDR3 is TGTGCCAGCAGTCTCGGACAGGACTACGAGCAGTACTTC. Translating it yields CASSLGQDYEQYF.